What follows is one T cell receptor beta chain and its context. The CDR3 sequence is 16 residues long. The germline gives CDR1 LGHDT, CDR2 YNNKEL (reference sequence). The junction had 10 bases not matched to a gene; V was cut back by 6 bases and J by 5 bases. Produced via immunoSEQ multiplex PCR; TCRdb's table is partial and in-frame only. The sample carries about 200,000 clones, around 86% recorded once. The data were obtained in a study of blood T cell repertoires in COVID-19. Study in general: Collection of acute and convalescent COVID-19 samples took place in the United States, Italy and Spain.

The receptor comes from a woman aged 45-60 years with COVID-19, enrolled during active disease. Specimen: peripheral blood. The chain is built from TRBV3-1 (or the pseudogene TRBV3-2) and TRBJ2-2; TRBD2 aligns across 9 bases. CDR3 bases: TGTGCCAGCAGGAGTTGGGTAGCGGGGGAGACCGGGGAGCTGTTTTTT. Protein sequence: CASRSWVAGETGELFF.